The present TCR beta chain was sequenced within a study of T cells in Graves' hyperthyroidism and ophthalmopathy. Whole-study findings and limits: Stable hyperthyroidism and ophthalmopathy were separated using 13 V-J signatures. Among thyroid clonotypes expanded above 0.001, most also appeared in blood.

Germline V lookup: CDR1 SGDLS, CDR2 YYNGEE. The V segment lost 6 bases and the J segment 2 bases; nucleotides outside the gene matches: 9. The CDR3 has 16 residues. Those patients with uncontrolled infection, other autoimmune disease, pregnancy or lactation were excluded. TCR beta CDR3 regions were amplified from RNA transcripts. RT-PCR in the first round (using the HTBI primer set) targeted the TCR CDR3. MiXCR was run by TCRdb on the multiplex PCR reads, yielding one entry per CDR3 protein. The data show about 700,000 distinct CDR3 sequences, approximately 42% seen once. Worth noting for this clonotype: No antigen is known for it. Since no conserved phenylalanine or tryptophan closes the CDR3, a read error is the likely cause.

The gene calls are TRBV9 and TRBJ1-5; 9 bases map to TRBD1. This TCR derives from an adult man with Graves' disease, either hyperthyroidism or ophthalmopathy (not recorded which). The sequencing sample was made of peripheral blood or thyroid tissue (not recorded which). The CDR3 spells CASTATGGIGNQPQHL. Written as DNA, the CDR3 is TGTGCCAGCACCGCAACAGGGGGCATTGGCAATCAGCCCCAGCATCTT.